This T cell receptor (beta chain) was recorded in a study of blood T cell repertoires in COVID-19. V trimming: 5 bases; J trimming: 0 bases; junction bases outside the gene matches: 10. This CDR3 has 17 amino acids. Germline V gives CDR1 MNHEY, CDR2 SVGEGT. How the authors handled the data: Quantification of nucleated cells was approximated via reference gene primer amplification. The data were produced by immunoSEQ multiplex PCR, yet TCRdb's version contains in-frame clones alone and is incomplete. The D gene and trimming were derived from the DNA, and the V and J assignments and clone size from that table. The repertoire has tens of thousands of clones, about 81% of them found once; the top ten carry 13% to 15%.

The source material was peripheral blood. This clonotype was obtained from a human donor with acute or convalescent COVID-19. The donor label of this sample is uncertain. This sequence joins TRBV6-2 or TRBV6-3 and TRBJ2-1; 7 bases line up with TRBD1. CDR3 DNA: TGTGCCAGCAGTCCCCTAGGGACAGCCTACTCCTACAATGAGCAGTTCTTC. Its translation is CASSPLGTAYSYNEQFF.